This T cell receptor beta chain was sequenced during a study of CD8 T cells in cerebrospinal fluid in Alzheimer's disease (dated by TCRdb to 2020 to 2022). For the wider study: CSF T cell clonal expansion was assessed with two single-cell approaches: plate-based nested PCR sequencing and droplet-based sequencing. This study tested whether clonally expanded T cells could be found in cerebrospinal fluid from healthy elderly individuals and from patients with neurodegenerative disease. The droplet-based CSF comparison of patients and controls included roughly ten healthy controls (around 11,000 cells) and roughly ten patients with MCI or Alzheimer's disease (approximately 9,800 cells). The CSF gene-expression analysis, which included patients with Parkinson's disease, covered a total of 20 to 25 samples. General findings and caveats noted by the study authors: When the data were pooled, most of the 6 Alzheimer's patients but only 1 of 10 healthy subjects had a highly expanded clone, defined as one making up at least 3% of TCRs. In patients with MCI or Alzheimer's disease, the biggest CSF clone accounted for a larger percentage of TCRs than in controls. The overall clonality comparison included only samples with detectable clones (approximately 11 healthy, 5 MCI, 5 AD, 6 PD). The authors warned that finding EBV-specific TCRs in CSF does not prove a causal connection between EBV and Alzheimer's disease. The EBV-specific clones were neither the most highly expanded clones nor enriched among patients.

The CDR3, from cysteine to phenylalanine, totals 16 residues. The nucleotide record is missing. CDR1 and CDR2 are drawn from the germline V gene (reference sequence): SEHNR, FQNEAQ. Library generation was performed with 10x single-cell sequencing. 10X Genomics single-cell V(D)J and 5' gene-expression libraries were used to profile CSF cells. An Illumina NextSeq550 was used to sequence CSF single-cell TCR libraries. In the original analysis: V(D)J reads were aligned to the vdj-GRCh38 alts ensemble 2.0.0 reference and processed with the Cell Ranger vdj pipeline. A clonotype was defined as a group of cell barcodes sharing the same set of productive CDR3 nucleotide sequences. To link clonality with transcriptional profiles, clonotype information was added to the Seurat v3.0 gene-expression metadata. Exclusion was applied to CSF cells with more than 1,800 genes, more than 7,500 UMIs or more than 10% mitochondrial reads. To identify TCRs with known antigen specificity, CDR3-beta sequences were compared against VDJdb. Only TCRs with complete alpha and beta chains were included in the network analysis of clone sharing, which used the R package qgraph. Through TCRdb reprocessing, the reads give one entry per CDR3 protein sequence; DNA is omitted. TCRdb's processing, not the authors' own work, is the source of the V and J calls. The table for this sample records nearly 1,500 distinct CDR3 sequences. The top ten clonotypes cover 4.5% to 6% of the sample.

All participants were free of acute infectious disease and in good physical condition. Biomarkers including neurofilament, amyloid-beta and tau were used to confirm neurodegeneration in the patients. A live/dead marker was used to sort live CSF cells for droplet-based sequencing. To pellet immune cells, CSF obtained by lumbar puncture was centrifuged at 300g. CSF samples were inspected for red blood cells, and any blood-contaminated sample was excluded. CSF cells were cryopreserved in freezing medium, frozen overnight at -80 degrees C, and subsequently stored in liquid nitrogen. Before analysis, CSF samples had been stored for less than six months. No count is recorded, but by frequency this clonotype is medium-sized (0.01 to 0.1%). The clone's antigen remains unknown.

The TCR originated in a human donor with Alzheimer's disease. Material: cerebrospinal fluid. The rearranged chain carries TRBV7-9 and TRBJ2-5; TCRdb's D call of TRBD2 is untestable without DNA. The CDR3 sequence is CASSNRLAGVSETQYF.